The 29 T cell receptor beta chains below all came from one sample that was sequenced in a study of identifying expanded T cells in peripheral blood. Produced via immunoSEQ multiplex PCR; TCRdb's table is partial and in-frame only. The sample yields 55,000 to 80,000 clones, about 85% seen once. Sequencing was done on a sample of blood. The receptor set was obtained from a person between 18 and 75 years old in good health.

This rearrangement joins TRBV18 to TRBJ1-3; D possibly corresponds to TRBD1 (5 bases). V lost 6 bases to trimming and J lost 0 bases, with 9 bases between them. The CDR3 spans 14 residues. Germline V gene sequence: CDR1 KGHSH, CDR2 LQKENI. CDR3 nucleotide sequence: TGTGCCAGCTCTCCAGGGACCTCTGGAAACACCATATATTTT. This sequence encodes CASSPGTSGNTIYF.

DNA of the CDR3: TGTGCCAGCAGCGTTCAGGGGAACTATGGCTACACCTTC. Protein: CASSVQGNYGYTF. The rearrangement links TRBV7-9 to TRBJ1-2; tentatively, D is TRBD1 (6 bases). The CDR3 spans 13 residues. Germline V gives CDR1 SEHNR, CDR2 FQNEAQ (reference sequence). The ends were cut back, 5 bases at V and 2 bases at J, with 9 bases in the middle.

This chain connects TRBV7-2 to TRBJ1-4, with 9 nucleotides matching TRBD1. The CDR3 spans 14 residues. J lost 3 bases, V lost 8 bases, and 4 bases had no gene match. From germline, CDR1 is SGHTA and CDR2 FQGNSA. DNA for the CDR3: TGTGCCAGCGGGACAGGGTCGGCTAATGAAAAACTGTTTTTT. Translating it yields CASGTGSANEKLFF.

V is TRBV6-5 and J is TRBJ2-2, with a possible D match to TRBD1 (7 bases). The CDR3 contains 15 residues. CDR1 and CDR2 from the germline V gene are MNHEY and SVGAGI. V was shortened by 6 bases and J by 7 bases, with 18 bases between the two germline ends. The CDR3 DNA reads as TGTGCCAGCAGGGAGGGGGCGGCGGTTTTCGGGGAGCTGTTTTTT. This gives the protein CASREGAAVFGELFF.

The CDR3 loop is CASSIGGSGMRDTQYF. In DNA form, the CDR3 reads TGTGCCAGTAGTATCGGGGGTAGCGGGATGAGGGATACGCAGTATTTT. The rearrangement links TRBV19 to TRBJ2-3, with 8 bases fitting TRBD2. The V gene's germline CDR1 is LNHDA and CDR2 SQIVND (reference sequence). The CDR3 is 16 residues long. Unmatched junction bases numbered 11, after V lost 3 bases and J lost 6 bases.

The genes are TRBV6-6 and TRBJ2-3, with a tentative D call TRBD1 (6 bases). Germline V gene data show CDR1 as MNHNY and CDR2 as SVGAGI (reference sequence). The length of the CDR3 is 12 residues. Trimming pared 8 bases from V and 3 bases from J, leaving 9 bases between. The CDR3 nucleotides read TGTGCCAGCGGGACAAATACAGATACGCAGTATTTT. It encodes CASGTNTDTQYF.

This rearrangement joins TRBV5-1 to TRBJ1-2, with 7 bases that match TRBD1. CDR1 SGHRS and CDR2 YFSETQ come from the germline V gene. Unmatched junction bases numbered 16, after V lost 7 bases and J lost 4 bases. This CDR3 contains 16 residues. This CDR3 reads CASRNLLDRRSYGYTF. The CDR3 coding sequence is TGCGCCAGCCGCAACCTTCTGGACAGGAGGTCCTATGGCTACACCTTC.

The chain joins TRBV11-3 to TRBJ2-1; D remains ambiguous. With 0 bases removed from V and 8 bases from J, the gap between germline ends came to 8 bases. CDR1 and CDR2 (germline): SGHNT, YENEEA. This CDR3 region has 13 residues. CDR3 region: CASSLDGTDEQFF. In DNA, the CDR3 is TGTGCCAGCAGCTTAGATGGTACGGATGAGCAGTTCTTC.

In its sample, this clone was seen once. The chain uses TRBV20-1 and TRBJ2-7; D gene unclear. The CDR3 is made up of 11 amino acids. Germline V gene sequence: CDR1 DFQATT, CDR2 SNEGSKA (reference sequence). V shed 6 bases and J shed 6 bases, with 12 bases lying between them. Here the CDR3 DNA reads TGCAGTGCCGCCGCTCCGGGCGAGCAGTACTTC. It translates to CSAAAPGEQYF.

This rearrangement joins TRBV19 to TRBJ1-5; TRBD1 matches 11 bases. The CDR3 consists of 15 residues. V shed 5 bases and J 7 bases; nucleotides not matched to a gene: 7. Germline V gene lookup returns CDR1 LNHDA and CDR2 SQIVND (reference sequence). CDR3 bases: TGTGCCAGTAGTCCTCAGGGGGACAGGGGGCAGCCCCAGCATTTT. It codes for CASSPQGDRGQPQHF. The full variable domain, in which reference TRBV19 and TRBJ1-5 provide the parts outside the CDR3, is DGGITQSPKYLFRKEGQNVTLSCEQNLNHDAMYWYRQDPGQGLRLIYYSQIVNDFQKGDIAEGYSVSREKKESFPLTVTSAQKNPTAFYLCASSPQGDRGQPQHFGDGTRLSIL.

The chain carries TRBV30 and TRBJ2-5, with a weak D call TRBD2 (6 bases). The CDR3 is 16 amino acids. Germline lookup yields CDR1 GTSNPN and CDR2 SVGIG (reference sequence). V lost 0 bases and J lost 4, with 18 bases in between. For the CDR3, the DNA is TGTGCCTGGAGTGTAGGAACTAGCAAAAAGGGAGAGACCCAGTACTTC. It codes for CAWSVGTSKKGETQYF.

The count of this clone is one. V gene TRBV9 combines with J gene TRBJ2-5, with 10 bases lining up with TRBD2. Germline V gene lookup returns CDR1 SGDLS and CDR2 YYNGEE. Trimming cost V 2 bases and J 2 bases; bases outside gene matches: 3. The CDR3 consists of 15 residues. CDR3 bases: TGTGCCAGCAGCGTTAGCGGGGGGTCACAAGAGACCCAGTACTTC. Translating gives CASSVSGGSQETQYF.

This clone appeared a single time. The V call is TRBV30, the J call TRBJ2-4; D is ambiguous. V was trimmed by 3 bases and J by 9 bases, leaving 15 bases between them. Germline CDR1 GTSNPN, CDR2 SVGIG (reference sequence). CDR3 length: 13 amino acids. The CDR3 reads CAWSAMVAGIQYF. CDR3 nucleotides: TGTGCCTGGAGCGCCATGGTAGCAGGCATTCAGTACTTC.

The V and J genes are TRBV5-1 and TRBJ2-5; D may be TRBD1 or TRBD2 (5 bases each). V lost 1 base to trimming and J lost 2 bases, with 12 bases between them. The germline CDR1 and CDR2 sequences are SGHRS and YFSETQ. The CDR3 totals 15 residues. CDR3 sequence reads: CASSLTTGGQETQYF. The CDR3 DNA sequence: TGCGCCAGCAGCTTGACTACAGGAGGTCAAGAGACCCAGTACTTC.

This chain joins TRBV5-1 and TRBJ2-1; no firm D call. The germline V and J ends were trimmed by 5 bases and 2 bases, with 14 bases remaining between them. The CDR3 runs to 15 residues. Germline loops: CDR1 SGHRS, CDR2 YFSETQ. This chain's CDR3 is CASSFDQPAYNEQFF. The CDR3, as DNA: TGCGCCAGCAGTTTCGACCAGCCCGCCTACAATGAGCAGTTCTTC.

The chain couples TRBV11-2 to TRBJ2-1, with 9 bases that match TRBD2. Germline V gene lookup returns CDR1 SGHAT and CDR2 FQNNGV. J lost 10 bases, V lost 5 bases, and 12 bases had no gene match. CDR3 length: 15 residues. As DNA, the CDR3 is TGTGCCAGCAGCCCTAGACCGGGACTAGCTTGGGAGCAGTTCTTC. This gives the protein CASSPRPGLAWEQFF.

This chain connects TRBV27 to TRBJ2-1; D gene unclear. Trimming left V 7 bases short and J 12 bases short, with 13 bases between. In germline, CDR1 is MNHEY, CDR2 SMNVEV (reference sequence). The CDR3 length is 11 residues. The CDR3 region is CASTFLNRQFF. The CDR3 DNA reads as TGTGCCAGCACCTTTCTTAACCGGCAGTTCTTC.

The rearrangement links TRBV5-4 to TRBJ1-1, with a tentative D call TRBD1 (5 bases). This CDR3 has 15 amino acids. The V end was cut by 4 bases, the J end by 4 bases, with 17 bases between. The germline V gene has CDR1 SGHNT and CDR2 YYREEE (reference sequence). CDR3 sequence reads: CASSGPKTDPTEAFF. The CDR3 DNA follows: TGTGCCAGCAGCGGTCCAAAGACAGATCCCACTGAAGCTTTCTTT.

Points on this clone: This is likely an artifact of a read error, given a far larger clone one base away. Additional DNA sequences in this sample encode the identical CDR3. The chain joins TRBV11-2 to TRBJ2-7; the D gene is possibly TRBD1 (6 bases). The V end was cut by 5 bases, the J end by 1 base, with 15 bases between. The CDR3 consists of 15 residues. The germline V gene encodes CDR1 SGHAT and CDR2 FQNNGV. Here the CDR3 DNA reads TGTGCCAGCAGCCAACAAAGGACAGCGTCCTACGAGCAGTACTTC. This encodes CASSQQRTASYEQYF.

This CDR3 is CASSPPTSGVGSEQFF. The CDR3, as DNA: TGCGCCAGCAGCCCTCCAACTAGCGGGGTTGGGAGTGAGCAGTTCTTC. The genes are TRBV5-1 and TRBJ2-1, with 10 nucleotides matching TRBD2. This CDR3 comprises 16 residues. Germline loops: CDR1 SGHRS, CDR2 YFSETQ. With 4 bases clipped from V and 9 bases from J, the junction kept 13 bases outside the gene matches.

The chain uses TRBV5-5 and TRBJ1-6, with D possibly matching TRBD1 (6 bases). V dropped 5 bases and J dropped 7 bases, with 13 bases sitting between them. The CDR3 loop spans 14 amino acids. Germline loops: CDR1 SGHKS, CDR2 YYEKEE (reference sequence). The CDR3 sequence is CASRLLQGNSPLHF. The CDR3 DNA reads as TGTGCCAGCAGACTGTTGCAGGGGAATTCACCCCTCCACTTT.

V gene TRBV7-9 combines with J gene TRBJ1-2, with D possibly being TRBD1 (5 bases). Germline assignment: CDR1 SEHNR and CDR2 FQNEAQ (reference sequence). This CDR3 region has 14 residues. Trimming left V 5 bases short and J 2 bases short, with 12 bases between. CDR3 amino acids: CASSPGGGNYGYTF. CDR3 in DNA: TGTGCCAGCAGCCCTGGGGGGGGGAACTATGGCTACACCTTC.

The chain has TRBV7-6 and TRBJ2-7; 8 bases are a match to TRBD1. With V trimmed by 4 bases and J by 6 bases, 5 bases remained unmatched. From germline, CDR1 is SGHVS and CDR2 FNYEAQ. There are 13 residues in the CDR3. The CDR3: CASSSLTGGEQYF. In nucleotides, the CDR3 is TGTGCCAGCAGCTCCCTAACAGGGGGCGAGCAGTACTTC.

The chain couples TRBV6-6 to TRBJ1-2; 7 nucleotides line up with TRBD1. The germline gives CDR1 MNHNY, CDR2 SVGAGI (reference sequence). The junction had 8 bases not matched to a gene; V was cut back by 8 bases and J by 8 bases. This CDR3 contains 12 residues. CDR3 bases: TGTGCCAGCCGACAGGGCACTCGGGGCTACACCTTC. It specifies CASRQGTRGYTF.

The chain carries TRBV12-5 and TRBJ2-1; weak D call: TRBD1 (6 bases). The CDR3 contains 19 residues. V shed 5 bases and J shed 0 bases, with 23 bases lying between them. CDR1 is LGHNT and CDR2 is FRNRAP in the germline V gene. The CDR3 DNA is TGTGCTAGTGGTCTACAACCACTAAATACAGGGATCTCCTACAATGAGCAGTTCTTC. Translated: CASGLQPLNTGISYNEQFF.

The chain uses TRBV27 and TRBJ1-2; a weak D match, TRBD1 (5 bases). The V gene's germline CDR1 is MNHEY and CDR2 SMNVEV (reference sequence). The CDR3 length is 15 residues. Trimming left V 3 bases short and J 2 bases short, with 13 bases between. The CDR3 loop reads CASSFAPGLNYGYTF. CDR3 nucleotide sequence: TGTGCCAGCAGTTTTGCCCCGGGACTGAACTATGGCTACACCTTC.

V and J are TRBV30 and TRBJ2-5, with D uncertain. The germline V and J ends were trimmed by 0 bases and 1 base, with 6 bases remaining between them. CDR3 length: 13 residues. CDR1 and CDR2 from the germline V gene are GTSNPN and SVGIG (reference sequence). CDR3: CAWSVHLQETQYF. DNA for the CDR3: TGTGCCTGGAGTGTACATCTCCAAGAGACCCAGTACTTC. Together with reference TRBV30 and TRBJ2-5, the CDR3 gives the full variable domain: SQTIHQWPATLVQPVGSPLSLECTVEGTSNPNLYWYRQAAGRGLQLLFYSVGIGQISSEVPQNLSASRPQDRQFILSSKKLLLSDSGFYLCAWSVHLQETQYFGPGTRLLVL.

The chain recombines TRBV7-9 with TRBJ1-6; TRBD1 aligns across 7 bases. Per the germline V gene, CDR1 is SEHNR and CDR2 is FQNEAQ (reference sequence). V lost 5 bases and J lost 9; bases outside the gene matches: 7. There are 14 residues in the CDR3. The CDR3 protein is CASSRGGTASPLHF. The CDR3 DNA follows: TGTGCCAGCAGCCGAGGGGGCACGGCTTCACCCCTCCACTTT. Together with reference TRBV7-9 and TRBJ1-6, the CDR3 gives the full variable domain: DTGVSQNPRHKITKRGQNVTFRCDPISEHNRLYWYRQTLGQGPEFLTYFQNEAQLEKSRLLSDRFSAERPKGSFSTLEIQRTEQGDSAMYLCASSRGGTASPLHFGNGTRLTVT.

V usage is TRBV30 and J usage is TRBJ1-5; D is uncertain. Germline CDR1 reads GTSNPN; CDR2 reads SVGIG (reference sequence). The CDR3 is 15 amino acids. V lost 2 bases and J lost 0, with 11 bases in between. The DNA of the CDR3 is TGTGCCTGGAGTCAACCCAGGTTTAGCAATCAGCCCCAGCATTTT. It yields the protein CAWSQPRFSNQPQHF.